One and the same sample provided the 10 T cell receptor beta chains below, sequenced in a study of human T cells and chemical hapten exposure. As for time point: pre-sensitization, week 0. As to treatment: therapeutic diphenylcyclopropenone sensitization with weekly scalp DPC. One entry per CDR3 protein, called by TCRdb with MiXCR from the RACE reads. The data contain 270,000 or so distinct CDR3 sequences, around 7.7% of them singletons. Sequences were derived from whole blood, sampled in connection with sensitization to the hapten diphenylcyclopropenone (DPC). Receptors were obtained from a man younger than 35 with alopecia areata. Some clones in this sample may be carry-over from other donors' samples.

The CDR3 nucleotides read TGTGCCAGCAGTTACTCGGTGCACTCCTACGAGCAGTACGTC. It encodes CASSYSVHSYEQYV. V usage is TRBV6-2 or TRBV6-3 and J usage is TRBJ2-7; the D is unclear. The length of the CDR3 is 14 residues. CDR1 is MNHEY, CDR2 SVGEGT, per germline. Deletions cut 0 bases from V and 0 bases from J, with 6 bases between.

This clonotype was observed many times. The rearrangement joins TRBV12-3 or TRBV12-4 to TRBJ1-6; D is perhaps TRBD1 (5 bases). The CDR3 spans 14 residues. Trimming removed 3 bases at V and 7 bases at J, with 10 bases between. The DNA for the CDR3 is TGTGCCAGCAGTTTGGGGGGAGGCAATTCACCCCTCCACTTT. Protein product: CASSLGGGNSPLHF.

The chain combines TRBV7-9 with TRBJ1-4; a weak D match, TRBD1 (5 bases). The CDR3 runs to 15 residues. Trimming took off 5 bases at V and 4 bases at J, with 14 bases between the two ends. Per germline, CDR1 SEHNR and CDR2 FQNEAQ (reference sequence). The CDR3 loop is CASSPQDTVNEKLFF. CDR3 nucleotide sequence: TGTGCCAGCAGCCCACAGGACACCGTTAATGAAAAACTGTTTTTT.

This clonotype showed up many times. In DNA, the CDR3 is TGTGCCAGCAGCCGGCGGGGGGAGCAGTACTTC. Translation gives CASSRRGEQYF. The chain carries TRBV3-1 and TRBJ2-7; 7 bases agree with TRBD2. This CDR3 is 11 amino acids long. The J segment lost 7 bases and the V segment lost 4 bases, leaving 1 base of the junction unmatched. Germline V gene lookup returns CDR1 LGHDT and CDR2 YNNKEL (reference sequence).

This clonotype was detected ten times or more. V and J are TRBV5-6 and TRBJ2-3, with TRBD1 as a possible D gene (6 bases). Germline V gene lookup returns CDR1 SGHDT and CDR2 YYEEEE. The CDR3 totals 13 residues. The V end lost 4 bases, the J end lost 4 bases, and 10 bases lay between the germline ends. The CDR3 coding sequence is TGTGCCAGCAGCGTTACAGGGTCAGATACGCAGTATTTT. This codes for CASSVTGSDTQYF. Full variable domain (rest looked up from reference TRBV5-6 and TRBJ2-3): DAGVTQSPTHLIKTRGQQVTLRCSPKSGHDTVSWYQQALGQGPQFIFQYYEEEERQRGNFPDRFSGHQFPNYSSELNVNALLLGDSALYLCASSVTGSDTQYFGPGTRLTVL.

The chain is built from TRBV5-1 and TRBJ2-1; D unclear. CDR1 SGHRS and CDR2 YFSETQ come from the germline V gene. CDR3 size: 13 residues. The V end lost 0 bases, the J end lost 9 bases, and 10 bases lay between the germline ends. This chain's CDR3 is CASSLVRVSEQFF. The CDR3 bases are TGCGCCAGCAGCTTGGTTCGGGTTAGTGAGCAGTTCTTC. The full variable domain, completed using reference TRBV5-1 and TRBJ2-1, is KAGVTQTPRYLIKTRGQQVTLSCSPISGHRSVSWYQQTPGQGLQFLFEYFSETQRNKGNFPGRFSGRQFSNSRSEMNVSTLELGDSALYLCASSLVRVSEQFFGPGTRLTVL.

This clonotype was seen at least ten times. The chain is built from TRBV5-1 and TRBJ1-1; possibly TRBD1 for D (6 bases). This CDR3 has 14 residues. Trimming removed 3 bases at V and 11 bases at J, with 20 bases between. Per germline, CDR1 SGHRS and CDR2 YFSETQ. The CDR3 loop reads CASSYDGRGDEAFF. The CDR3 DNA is TGCGCCAGCAGCTACGACGGCAGGGGCGATGAGGCTTTCTTT.

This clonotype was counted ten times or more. This chain's CDR3 is CAISEWTRAEQYV. DNA for the CDR3: TGTGCCATCAGTGAGTGGACTAGAGCCGAGCAGTACGTC. The rearrangement joins TRBV10-3 to TRBJ2-7; 7 bases align to TRBD2. Germline assignment: CDR1 ENHRY and CDR2 SYGVKD. This CDR3 has 13 residues. The junction had 3 bases not matched to a gene; V was cut back by 1 base and J by 6 bases.

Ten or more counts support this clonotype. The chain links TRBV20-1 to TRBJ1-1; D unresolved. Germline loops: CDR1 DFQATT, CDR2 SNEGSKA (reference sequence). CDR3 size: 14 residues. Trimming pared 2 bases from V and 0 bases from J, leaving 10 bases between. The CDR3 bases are TGCAGTGCTAGATATCAGCTAATGAACACTGAAGCTTTCTTT. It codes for CSARYQLMNTEAFF.

The CDR3 loop is CASSQGVGQGSPQHF. The CDR3 DNA follows: TGCGCCAGCAGCCAAGGGGTAGGACAGGGATCGCCCCAGCATTTT. The chain links TRBV4-1 to TRBJ1-5; 8 nucleotides agree with TRBD1. Germline CDR1 MGHRA, CDR2 YSYEKL. The CDR3 is 15 residues long. With 1 base clipped from V and 9 bases from J, the junction kept 8 bases outside the gene matches.